A selection of T cell receptor beta chains follows, all from one sample in a study of cytomegalovirus exposure and HLA in healthy donors. This table comes from immunoSEQ multiplex PCR, and its TCRdb copy is limited to in-frame clones, with some not included. The sample includes under 200,000 clones. The material sequenced was PBMCs. These receptors all come from a man aged 30-40 years in good health and CMV-seronegative. Each CDR3 is given with its conserved first and last residue. A D gene is named only where the DNA matches it firmly.

V: TRBV5-6; J: TRBJ2-7; D: TRBD2; DNA: TGTGCCAGCAGCCCGGGACTAGCGGGGATAAGTAGCTCCTACGAGCAGTACTTC; CDR3: CASSPGLAGISSSYEQYF
V: TRBV5-1; J: TRBJ2-3; D: TRBD2; DNA: TGCGCCAGCAGCTTGGGCCTAGCGGAACTCACAGATACGCAGTATTTT; CDR3: CASSLGLAELTDTQYF
V: TRBV15; J: TRBJ2-5; D: TRBD2; DNA: TGTGCCACCAGCAGAGCCCCGGGAGGAAGGGAGACCCAGTACTTC; CDR3: CATSRAPGGRETQYF
V: TRBV27; J: TRBJ2-2; D: TRBD1; DNA: TGTGCCAGCAGTTCCTGGACAGGAGCGAACACCGGGGAGCTGTTTTTT; CDR3: CASSSWTGANTGELFF
V: TRBV6-5; J: TRBJ1-2; D: -; DNA: TGTGCCAGCAGAAACCCGGGTGTGAGGGGCTACACCTTC; CDR3: CASRNPGVRGYTF
V: TRBV27; J: TRBJ2-2; D: TRBD2; DNA: TGTGCCAGCAGGCATACCGGGACTAGCGTGGGCCTCGGGACCGGGGAGCTGTTTTTT; CDR3: CASRHTGTSVGLGTGELFF
V: TRBV6-6; J: TRBJ2-7; D: -; DNA: TGTGCCAGCAGTTATCTTTACGAGCAGTACTTC; CDR3: CASSYLYEQYF
V: TRBV28; J: TRBJ2-3; D: -; DNA: TGTGCCAGCCCCCCTTGGGGGGGGCGCAACACAGATACGCAGTATTTT; CDR3: CASPPWGGRNTDTQYF
V: TRBV6-5; J: TRBJ1-6; D: -; DNA: TGTGCCAGCAGTGATCTAAATTCACCCCTCCACTTT; CDR3: CASSDLNSPLHF
V: TRBV4-3; J: TRBJ2-6; D: -; DNA: TGCGCCAGCAGCCAAGATACAGGCGGCTGGGCCAACGTCCTGACTTTC; CDR3: CASSQDTGGWANVLTF
V: TRBV7-9; J: TRBJ1-6; D: TRBD1; DNA: TGTGCCAGCAGCTTACAGGGGGGAAGAGATTCACCCCTCCACTTT; CDR3: CASSLQGGRDSPLHF
V: TRBV19; J: TRBJ2-1; D: -; DNA: TGTGCCAGTACCCCATTTGCGGGGGCAGCCTACAATGAGCAGTTCTTC; CDR3: CASTPFAGAAYNEQFF
V: TRBV5-4; J: TRBJ2-3; D: -; DNA: TGTGCCAGCAGCTTGGTTAGGGGTGCGGGCACAGATACGCAGTATTTT; CDR3: CASSLVRGAGTDTQYF
V: TRBV27; J: TRBJ2-1; D: TRBD1; DNA: TGTGCCAGCAGTTTGGGACCCGGGACAGGGGCTTCTGAGCAGTTCTTC; CDR3: CASSLGPGTGASEQFF
V: TRBV11-2; J: TRBJ2-3; D: TRBD2; DNA: TGTGCCAGCAGCTTAGGGACAGCGGGAGGACGCACAGATACGCAGTATTTT; CDR3: CASSLGTAGGRTDTQYF
V: TRBV29-1; J: TRBJ2-1; D: -; DNA: TGCAGCGATACACCCCCCATCTACAATGAGCAGTTCTTC; CDR3: CSDTPPIYNEQFF
V: TRBV21-1; J: TRBJ2-3; D: -; DNA: TGTGCCAGCAGCTTAAATAGCGTAAGCACAGATACGCAGTATTTT; CDR3: CASSLNSVSTDTQYF
V: TRBV27; J: TRBJ1-2; D: TRBD1; DNA: TGTGCCATCAGGGACAGGGGCAATTATGGCTACACCTTC; CDR3: CAIRDRGNYGYTF
V: TRBV6-6; J: TRBJ2-7; D: -; DNA: TGTGCCAGCAGTTCCGGGACACTATCCTACGAGCAGTACTTC; CDR3: CASSSGTLSYEQYF
V: TRBV5-1; J: TRBJ2-7; D: TRBD1; DNA: TGCGCCAGCAGCCGAACCGGGACAGGGGACTCCTACGAGCAGTACTTC; CDR3: CASSRTGTGDSYEQYF
V: TRBV14; J: TRBJ2-3; D: TRBD2; DNA: TGTGCCAGCAGCCCGACTAGCAGTAGCACAGATACGCAGTATTTT; CDR3: CASSPTSSSTDTQYF
V: TRBV10-2; J: TRBJ2-1; D: TRBD2; DNA: TGCGCCAGCAGTGAACCGGGACTAGCTCCGAGAGGGCATGAGCAGTTCTTC; CDR3: CASSEPGLAPRGHEQFF
V: TRBV28; J: TRBJ2-5; D: TRBD2; DNA: TGTGCCAGCAGCCGGGGGGGGGACCAAGAGACCCAGTACTTC; CDR3: CASSRGGDQETQYF
V: TRBV5-6; J: TRBJ2-7; D: TRBD1; DNA: TGTGCCAGCAGCTTGATTTGGACAGGCTTGCGCGAGCAGTACTTC; CDR3: CASSLIWTGLREQYF
V: TRBV18; J: TRBJ2-7; D: TRBD1; DNA: TGTGCCAGCTCACCACGGGACAGGGGTCTCTACGAGCAGTACTTC; CDR3: CASSPRDRGLYEQYF
V: TRBV10-3; J: TRBJ2-3; D: TRBD1; DNA: TGTGCCATCACCCAGGGACAGGGGGCGAGTACAGATACGCAGTATTTT; CDR3: CAITQGQGASTDTQYF
V: TRBV6-5; J: TRBJ2-5; D: -; DNA: TGTGCCAGCAGTTACTCGATTCAGGAGTACTTC; CDR3: CASSYSIQEYF
V: TRBV18; J: TRBJ1-1; D: TRBD1; DNA: TGTGCCAGCTCACCACCGGGCAGGGGGAAGGCTGAAGCTTTCTTT; CDR3: CASSPPGRGKAEAFF
V: TRBV28; J: TRBJ1-4; D: TRBD1; DNA: TGTGCCAGCAGCACTAACAGGGGAACTAATGAAAAACTGTTTTTT; CDR3: CASSTNRGTNEKLFF
V: TRBV28; J: TRBJ1-2; D: TRBD1; DNA: TGTGCCAGCAGTTTAGGAGGACAGGGGGCCTTCGATGGCTACACCTTC; CDR3: CASSLGGQGAFDGYTF
V: TRBV7-9; J: TRBJ1-1; D: -; DNA: TGTGCCAGCAGCTTAGGCACAGGGTCCGGCGGCACTGAAGCTTTCTTT; CDR3: CASSLGTGSGGTEAFF
V: TRBV6-4; J: TRBJ2-3; D: TRBD2; DNA: TGTGCCAGCAGCCCTAGCGGGAGTGGTACAGATACGCAGTATTTT; CDR3: CASSPSGSGTDTQYF
V: TRBV5-8; J: TRBJ2-6; D: -; DNA: TGTGCCAGCAGCTTTGCTCAGTACTCTGGGGCCAACGTCCTGACTTTC; CDR3: CASSFAQYSGANVLTF
V: TRBV27; J: TRBJ1-5; D: -; DNA: TGTGCCAGCGGAGAACGGAACAATCAGCCCCAGCATTTT; CDR3: CASGERNNQPQHF
V: TRBV30; J: TRBJ1-5; D: -; DNA: TGTGCCTGGAGCAGTCTTAGCAATCAGCCCCAGCATTTT; CDR3: CAWSSLSNQPQHF